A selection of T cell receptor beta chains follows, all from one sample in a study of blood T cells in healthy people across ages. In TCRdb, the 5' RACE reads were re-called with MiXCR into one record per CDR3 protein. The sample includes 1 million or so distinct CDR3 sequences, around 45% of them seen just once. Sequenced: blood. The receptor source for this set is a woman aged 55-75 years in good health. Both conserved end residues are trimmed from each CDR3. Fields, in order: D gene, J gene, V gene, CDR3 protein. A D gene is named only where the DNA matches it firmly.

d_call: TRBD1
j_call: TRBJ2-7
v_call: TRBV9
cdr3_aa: ASSAGTGGVYEQY

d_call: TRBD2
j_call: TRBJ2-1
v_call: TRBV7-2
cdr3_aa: ASSLGRGGLNEQF

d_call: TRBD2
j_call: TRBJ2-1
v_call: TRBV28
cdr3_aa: ASSLIPGLDPTFNEQF

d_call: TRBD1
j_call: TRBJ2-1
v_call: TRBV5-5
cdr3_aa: ASSYQGARGMGEQF

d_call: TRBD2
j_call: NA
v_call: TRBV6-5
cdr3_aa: ASSYTQAGGYNEQY

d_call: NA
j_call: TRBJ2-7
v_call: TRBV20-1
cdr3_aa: SARDPTTTYEQY

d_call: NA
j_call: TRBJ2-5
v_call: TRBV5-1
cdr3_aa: ASSLASGVNEQY

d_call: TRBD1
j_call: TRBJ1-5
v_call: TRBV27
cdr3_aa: ASSKSGGAGQPQH

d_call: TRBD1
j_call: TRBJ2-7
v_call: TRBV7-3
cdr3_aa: ASSFSAGTALYEQY

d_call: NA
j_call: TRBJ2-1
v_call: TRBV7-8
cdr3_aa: ASSFLEGSSYNEQF

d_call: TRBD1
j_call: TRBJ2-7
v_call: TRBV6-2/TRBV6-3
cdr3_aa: ASTPFRGQGAHEQY

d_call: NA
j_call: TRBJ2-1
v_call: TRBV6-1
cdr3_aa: ASSEMGEAREQF

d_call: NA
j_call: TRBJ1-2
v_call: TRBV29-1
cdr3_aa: SGRDSQGYT

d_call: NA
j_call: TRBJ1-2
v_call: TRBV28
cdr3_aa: ASSLGGANYGYT

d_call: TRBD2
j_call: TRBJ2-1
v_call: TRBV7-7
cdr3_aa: ASSSRTSRARYNEQF

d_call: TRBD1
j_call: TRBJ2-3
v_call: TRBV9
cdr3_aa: ASSSHRGPSLTDTQY

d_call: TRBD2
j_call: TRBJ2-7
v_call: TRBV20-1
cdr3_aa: SATGLAGVSYEQY

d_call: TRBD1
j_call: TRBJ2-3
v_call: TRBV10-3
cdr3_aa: TSSGQLSSYEQY

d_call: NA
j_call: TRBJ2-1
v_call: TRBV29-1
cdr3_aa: SVKGWGKHSSNEQF

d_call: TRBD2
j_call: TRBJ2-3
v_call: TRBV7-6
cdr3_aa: ASSIPRSGGLADTQY

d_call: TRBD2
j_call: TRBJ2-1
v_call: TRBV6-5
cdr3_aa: ASSYSTRTSDYNEQF

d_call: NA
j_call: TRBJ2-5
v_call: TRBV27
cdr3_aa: ASSVWGREETQY

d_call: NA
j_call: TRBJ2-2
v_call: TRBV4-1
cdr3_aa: ASRVPSTGELF

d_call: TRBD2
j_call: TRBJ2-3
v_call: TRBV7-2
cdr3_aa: ASSLGSGRTDTQY

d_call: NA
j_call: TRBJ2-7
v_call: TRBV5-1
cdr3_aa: ASSLGPRSGAEQY

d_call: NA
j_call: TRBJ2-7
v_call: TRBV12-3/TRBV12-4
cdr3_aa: ASSLRVVMDEQY

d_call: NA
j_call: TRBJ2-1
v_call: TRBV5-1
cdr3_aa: ASSLSQASPYNEQF

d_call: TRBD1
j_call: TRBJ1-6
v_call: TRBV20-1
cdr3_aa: SARALGQYNSPLH

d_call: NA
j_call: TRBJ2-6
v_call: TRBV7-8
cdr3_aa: ASSSGASVPSGANVLT

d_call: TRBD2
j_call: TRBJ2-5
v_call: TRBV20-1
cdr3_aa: SAPSGTSESQETQY

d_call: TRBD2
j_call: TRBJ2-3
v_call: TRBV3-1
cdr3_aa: AVRTSPDTQY

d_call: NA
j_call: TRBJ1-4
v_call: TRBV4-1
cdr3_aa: ASSHPDRPEKLF

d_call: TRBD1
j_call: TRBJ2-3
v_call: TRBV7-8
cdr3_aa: ASSLVDRVEDTQY

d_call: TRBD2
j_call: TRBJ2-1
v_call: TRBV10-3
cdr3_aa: AIKGTSGRERTYNEQF

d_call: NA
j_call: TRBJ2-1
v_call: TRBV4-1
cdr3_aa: ASSQDPAGAPPREQF

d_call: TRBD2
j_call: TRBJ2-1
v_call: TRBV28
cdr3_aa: AIATSGDNEQF

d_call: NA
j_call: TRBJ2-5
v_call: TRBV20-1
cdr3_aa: SARRRPQETQY

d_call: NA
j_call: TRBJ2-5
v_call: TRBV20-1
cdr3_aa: SASPIGGLLKETQY

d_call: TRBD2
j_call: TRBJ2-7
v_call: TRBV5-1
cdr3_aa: ASSFTGTSGDEQY

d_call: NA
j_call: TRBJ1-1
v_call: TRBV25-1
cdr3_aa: ASSADTNTAEAF

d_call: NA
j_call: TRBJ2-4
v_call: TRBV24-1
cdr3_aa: ATSVDTGRY

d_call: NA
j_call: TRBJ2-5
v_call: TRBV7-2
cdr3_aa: ASSEQGTRQETQY

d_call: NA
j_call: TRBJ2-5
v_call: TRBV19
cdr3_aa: ASSPSNGGETQY

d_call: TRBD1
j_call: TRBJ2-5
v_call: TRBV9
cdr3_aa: ASSVGTGSQETQY